This T cell receptor (beta chain) was captured in a study of CD8+CD57+ T cells in acquired aplastic anemia. Study context: DNA recovered from sorted CD4+ and CD8+ cells had a mean of approximately 3 ug. General observations from the study: It was found that fewer than 35 CD8+ CDR3 sequences were shared between patients and controls.

CD8+CD57+ cell expansion had been shown by flow cytometry in patients chosen for sequencing. The study sampled blood from patients who had received no therapy. A word on this clonotype: Its antigen is not identified.

Investigators profiled TCR beta VDJ and CDR3 from genomic DNA template. TCRdb reanalysed the reads using MiXCR and keeps one entry per CDR3 protein. The table shows about 95,000 distinct CDR3 sequences, with around 62% occurring only once. The CDR3 is 13 residues long. Germline CDR1 is LNHDA and CDR2 is SQIVND (reference sequence). The ends lost 3 bases at V and 7 bases at J; junction bases unmatched: 0. Sequencing used sorted CD4+, CD8+, or CD8+CD57+ T cells (not recorded which) from PBMCs. The sequence came from a human donor with aplastic anemia. The V call is TRBV19, the J call TRBJ1-6; 7 nucleotides line up with TRBD1. In nucleotides, the CDR3 is TGTGCCAGTAGTATGACAGGGAATTCACCCCTCCACTTT. This translates into CASSMTGNSPLHF.